The 14 T cell receptor beta chains below were found in one sample sequenced in a study of blood T cell repertoires in COVID-19. Clones were read by immunoSEQ multiplex PCR, and TCRdb kept only the in-frame ones, dropping some. The top ten hold about 1.2% of the sample, which has roughly 170,000 clones, approximately 86% seen once. Source material: peripheral blood. Receptor source: a man aged 55 to 70 who had recovered from COVID-19.

This clone appeared once. This sequence joins TRBV25-1 and TRBJ1-1; D not certain. Trimming stripped 8 bases from V and 10 bases from J, with 17 bases between. CDR1 is MGHDK, CDR2 SYGVNS, per germline. This CDR3 comprises 12 residues. The CDR3 loop is CASGTGRVGAFF. Here the CDR3 DNA reads TGTGCCAGCGGTACCGGGAGGGTCGGAGCTTTCTTT.

The genes are TRBV11-2 and TRBJ1-1; D unresolved. Per the germline V gene, CDR1 is SGHAT and CDR2 is FQNNGV. This CDR3 is built from 14 residues. The V end was cut by 3 bases, the J end by 1 base, with 9 bases between. In DNA form, the CDR3 reads TGTGCCAGCAGCTTGGTTGCGGCGAACACTGAAGCTTTCTTT. The encoded protein is CASSLVAANTEAFF.

This sequence joins TRBV30 and TRBJ1-2; no firm D call. The CDR3 has 11 residues. The germline CDR1 and CDR2 sequences are GTSNPN and SVGIG (reference sequence). The ends were cut back, 2 bases at V and 7 bases at J, with 8 bases in the middle. CDR3 sequence: CAWSIGVGYTF. DNA of the CDR3: TGTGCCTGGAGTATCGGTGTTGGCTACACCTTC.

A single count supports this clone. The V call is TRBV9, the J call TRBJ2-5; D is possibly TRBD2 (5 bases). The CDR3 has 15 residues. V lost 3 bases, J lost 2 bases, and 14 bases lay in between. CDR1 is SGDLS, CDR2 YYNGEE, per germline. CDR3 sequence (DNA): TGTGCCAGCAGCGGGGGAGATCCGGGACAAGAGACCCAGTACTTC. It specifies CASSGGDPGQETQYF.

The chain couples TRBV5-1 to TRBJ1-2; the D gene is possibly TRBD1 (5 bases). From germline, CDR1 is SGHRS and CDR2 YFSETQ. Trimming took off 0 bases at V and 6 bases at J, with 9 bases between the two ends. The CDR3 has 13 amino acids. The DNA for the CDR3 is TGCGCCAGCAGCTTGGCGGGGGACGATGGCTACACCTTC. This codes for CASSLAGDDGYTF.

The rearrangement links TRBV12-5 to TRBJ1-1; 7 bases map to TRBD1. The germline gives CDR1 LGHNT, CDR2 FRNRAP. Unmatched junction bases numbered 23, after V lost 2 bases and J lost 2 bases. The length of the CDR3 is 21 residues. The CDR3 DNA follows: TGTGCTAGTGGTTTGCTCTTCGTAAGTCAGGGGGTATTGAATGCCAACACTGAAGCTTTCTTT. Its translation is CASGLLFVSQGVLNANTEAFF.

The J gene is TRBJ1-1, the V gene TRBV2, with 9 bases fitting TRBD1. The CDR3 contains 12 residues. V shed 6 bases and J 6 bases; nucleotides not matched to a gene: 2. Germline V lookup: CDR1 SNHLY, CDR2 FYNNEI. CDR3 amino acids: CASRGQGAEAFF. The DNA for the CDR3 is TGTGCCAGCAGGGGACAGGGCGCTGAAGCTTTCTTT.

This chain uses TRBV30 with TRBJ2-5; D is unresolved. Trimming cost V 3 bases and J 5 bases, with 7 bases left between them. There are 11 residues in the CDR3. Germline CDR1 GTSNPN, CDR2 SVGIG (reference sequence). This CDR3 reads CAWRSQETQYF. For the CDR3, the DNA is TGTGCCTGGAGGTCGCAGGAGACCCAGTACTTC.

The chain is built from TRBV12-5 and TRBJ2-5; D is possibly TRBD1 (5 bases). This CDR3 is 14 amino acids long. Germline-derived CDR1 and CDR2 are LGHNT and FRNRAP. The V end lost 0 bases, the J end lost 2 bases, and 7 bases lay between the germline ends. The chain's CDR3 is CASGLVPGQETQYF. The CDR3 DNA sequence: TGTGCTAGTGGTTTGGTACCAGGGCAAGAGACCCAGTACTTC. Full variable domain (remainder filled in from reference TRBV12-5 and TRBJ2-5): DARVTQTPRHKVTEMGQEVTMRCQPILGHNTVFWYRQTMMQGLELLAYFRNRAPLDDSGMPKDRFSAEMPDATLATLKIQPSEPRDSAVYFCASGLVPGQETQYFGPGTRLLVL.

DNA for the CDR3: TGTGCCAGCAGCGGCGGGTCAGGCGGAGGCGAAAAACTGTTTTTT. Translated: CASSGGSGGGEKLFF. The rearrangement links TRBV9 to TRBJ1-4; D unclear. The CDR3 sequence is 15 residues long. Germline V gene lookup returns CDR1 SGDLS and CDR2 YYNGEE. V lost 3 bases and J 8 bases, leaving 17 bases between the germline ends. The entire variable domain, with the rest obtained from reference TRBV9 and TRBJ1-4, is as follows: DSGVTQTPKHLITATGQRVTLRCSPRSGDLSVYWYQQSLDQGLQFLIQYYNGEERAKGNILERFSAQQFPDLHSELNLSSLELGDSALYFCASSGGSGGGEKLFFGSGTQLSVL.

J is TRBJ1-1 and V is TRBV27; TRBD1 matches at 7 bases. V was pared by 3 bases and J by 1 base, with 11 bases of the junction left unmatched. Germline CDR1 is MNHEY and CDR2 is SMNVEV (reference sequence). The CDR3 has 17 amino acids. In DNA, the CDR3 is TGTGCCAGCAGTTTGGGCCCGGGACAGAAAGAGAACACTGAAGCTTTCTTT. Its protein product is CASSLGPGQKENTEAFF.

The rearrangement uses TRBV6-5 and TRBJ2-3; D remains unclear. Trimming shortened V by 6 bases and J by 0 bases, and 4 bases separated the two germline ends. The CDR3 is 12 residues long. The germline gives CDR1 MNHEY, CDR2 SVGAGI. The CDR3 DNA reads as TGTGCCAGCAGAACAAGCACAGATACGCAGTATTTT. Its translation is CASRTSTDTQYF.

The J gene is TRBJ1-1, the V gene TRBV19, with 8 nucleotides matching TRBD1. V gave up 8 bases and J gave up 4 bases; unmatched junction bases: 9. CDR3 length: 14 amino acids. From germline, CDR1 is LNHDA and CDR2 SQIVND (reference sequence). CDR3 DNA sequence: TGTGCCAGTCGGAACAGGGGGTCGGGCACTGAAGCTTTCTTT. This translates into CASRNRGSGTEAFF.

The genes are TRBV6-4 and TRBJ2-2; D might be TRBD1 (5 bases). The V and J ends lost 0 bases and 1 base respectively, with 9 bases between them. The germline V gene encodes CDR1 MRHNA and CDR2 SNTAGT. This CDR3 has 16 amino acids. The CDR3 region is CASSDSGQGNTGELFF. The CDR3 nucleotides are TGTGCCAGCAGTGACTCTGGGCAGGGGAACACCGGGGAGCTGTTTTTT.